This TCR beta chain emerged from a study of radiotherapy plus CTLA-4 blockade in lung cancer. TCRdb's copy holds only in-frame clones and misses some; the assay was immunoSEQ multiplex PCR. Among 81,000 or so clones, around four fifths were seen once, and the ten largest hold just over 14%. V shed 2 bases and J 3 bases; nucleotides not matched to a gene: 5. This CDR3 is built from 16 residues. Germline CDR1 reads SGHRS; CDR2 reads YFSETQ. V is TRBV5-1 and J is TRBJ2-3; 11 positions match TRBD2. The material was peripheral blood, obtained from a patient treated with radiotherapy plus ipilimumab. This clonotype was sampled from a human donor with non-small cell lung cancer that progressed on radiotherapy plus ipilimumab. The CDR3 loop is CASSFAGTSGTDTQYF. CDR3 DNA sequence: TGCGCCAGCAGCTTCGCCGGGACTAGCGGTACAGATACGCAGTATTTT.